This TCR beta chain was captured in a study of cytomegalovirus exposure and HLA in healthy donors. 60 Vbeta and 13 Jbeta primers were used in PCR. The assay was immunoSEQ multiplex PCR, and TCRdb's table has in-frame clones only and misses some. The sample has roughly 200,000 clones; 87% are singletons. The germline V and J ends were trimmed by 4 bases and 0 bases, with 3 bases remaining between them. CDR1 SGHDT and CDR2 YYEEEE come from the germline V gene. The CDR3 loop spans 12 amino acids. The receptor's source is a boy under 10 years old in good health and CMV-seronegative. Sequences were obtained from PBMCs. The chain has TRBV5-6 and TRBJ2-3; D gene unclear. The CDR3 is CASSQSTDTQYF. The CDR3 DNA reads as TGTGCCAGCAGCCAGAGCACAGATACGCAGTATTTT. Full variable domain (missing parts from reference TRBV5-6 and TRBJ2-3): DAGVTQSPTHLIKTRGQQVTLRCSPKSGHDTVSWYQQALGQGPQFIFQYYEEEERQRGNFPDRFSGHQFPNYSSELNVNALLLGDSALYLCASSQSTDTQYFGPGTRLTVL.